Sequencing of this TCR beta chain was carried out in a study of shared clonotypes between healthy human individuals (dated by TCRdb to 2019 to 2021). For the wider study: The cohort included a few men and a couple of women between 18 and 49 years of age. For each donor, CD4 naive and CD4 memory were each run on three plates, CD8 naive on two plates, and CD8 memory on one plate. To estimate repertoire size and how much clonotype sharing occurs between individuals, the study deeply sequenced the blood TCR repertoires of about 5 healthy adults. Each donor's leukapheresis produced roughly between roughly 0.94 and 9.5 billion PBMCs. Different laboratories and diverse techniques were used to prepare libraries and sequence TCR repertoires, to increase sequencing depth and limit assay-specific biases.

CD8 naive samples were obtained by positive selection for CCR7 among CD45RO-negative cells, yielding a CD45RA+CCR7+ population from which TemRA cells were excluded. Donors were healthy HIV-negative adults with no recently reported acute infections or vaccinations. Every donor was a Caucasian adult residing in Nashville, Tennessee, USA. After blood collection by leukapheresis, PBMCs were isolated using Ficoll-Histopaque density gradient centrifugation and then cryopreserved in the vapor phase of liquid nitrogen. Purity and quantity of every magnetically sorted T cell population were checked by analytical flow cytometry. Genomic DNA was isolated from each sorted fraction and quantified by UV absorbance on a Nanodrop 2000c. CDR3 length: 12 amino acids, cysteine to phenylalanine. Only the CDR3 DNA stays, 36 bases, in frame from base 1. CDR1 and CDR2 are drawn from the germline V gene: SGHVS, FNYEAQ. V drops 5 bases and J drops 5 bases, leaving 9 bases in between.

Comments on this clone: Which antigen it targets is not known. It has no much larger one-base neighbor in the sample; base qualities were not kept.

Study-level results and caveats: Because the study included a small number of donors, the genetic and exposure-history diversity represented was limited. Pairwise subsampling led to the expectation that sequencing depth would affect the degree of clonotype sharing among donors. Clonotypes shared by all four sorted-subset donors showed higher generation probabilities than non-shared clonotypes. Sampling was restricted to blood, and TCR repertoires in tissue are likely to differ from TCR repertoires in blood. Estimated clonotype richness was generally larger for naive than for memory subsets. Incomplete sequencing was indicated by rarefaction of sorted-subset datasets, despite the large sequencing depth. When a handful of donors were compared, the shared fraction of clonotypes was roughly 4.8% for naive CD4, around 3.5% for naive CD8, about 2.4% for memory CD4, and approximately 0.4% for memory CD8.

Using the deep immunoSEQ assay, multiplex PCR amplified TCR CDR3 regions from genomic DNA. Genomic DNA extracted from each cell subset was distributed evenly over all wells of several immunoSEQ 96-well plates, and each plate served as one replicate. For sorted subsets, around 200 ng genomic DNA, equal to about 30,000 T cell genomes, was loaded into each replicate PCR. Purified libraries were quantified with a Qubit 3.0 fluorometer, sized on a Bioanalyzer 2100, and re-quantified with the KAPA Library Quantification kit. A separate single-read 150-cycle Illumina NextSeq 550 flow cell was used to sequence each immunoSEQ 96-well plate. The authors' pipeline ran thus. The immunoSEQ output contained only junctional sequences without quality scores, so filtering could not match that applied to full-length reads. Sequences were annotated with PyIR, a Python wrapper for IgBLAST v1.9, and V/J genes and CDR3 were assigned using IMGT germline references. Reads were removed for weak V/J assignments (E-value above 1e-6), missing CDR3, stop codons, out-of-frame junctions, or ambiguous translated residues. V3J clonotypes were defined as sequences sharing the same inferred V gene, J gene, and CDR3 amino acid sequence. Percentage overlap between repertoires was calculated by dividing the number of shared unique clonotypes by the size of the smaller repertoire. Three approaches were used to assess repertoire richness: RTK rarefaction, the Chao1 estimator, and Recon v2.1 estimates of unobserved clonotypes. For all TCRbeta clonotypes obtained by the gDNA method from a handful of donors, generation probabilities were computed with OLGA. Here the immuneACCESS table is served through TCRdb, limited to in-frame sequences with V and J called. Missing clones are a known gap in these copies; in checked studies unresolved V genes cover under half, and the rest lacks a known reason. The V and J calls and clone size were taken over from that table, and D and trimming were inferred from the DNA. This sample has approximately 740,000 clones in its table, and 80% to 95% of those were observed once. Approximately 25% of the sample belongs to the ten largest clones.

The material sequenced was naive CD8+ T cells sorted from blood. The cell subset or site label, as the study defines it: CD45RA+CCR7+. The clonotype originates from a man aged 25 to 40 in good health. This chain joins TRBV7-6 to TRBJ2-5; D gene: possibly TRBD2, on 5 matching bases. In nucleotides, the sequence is TGTGCCAGCAGCGACACGGGGGAGACCCAGTACTTC. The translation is CASSDTGETQYF.